This T cell receptor beta chain originates from a study of blood T cell repertoires in COVID-19. Study at large: PBMCs, B-cell-depleted T cells, or T cells were the source of the cDNA or gDNA that made up the material.

Clones were read by immunoSEQ multiplex PCR, and TCRdb kept only the in-frame ones, dropping some. In the table there are some 200,000 clones, roughly 87% of which are singletons. The CDR3 consists of 15 residues. V was shortened by 5 bases and J by 3 bases, with 17 bases between the two germline ends. Germline lookup yields CDR1 MNHNY and CDR2 SVGAGI (reference sequence). Specimen: peripheral blood. This chain connects TRBV6-6 to TRBJ2-7, with D maybe TRBD1 (5 bases). This TCR came from a woman aged 40-49 years with acute or convalescent COVID-19. This CDR3 is CASSPDSLTRYEQYF. CDR3 nucleotides: TGTGCCAGCAGTCCAGACAGTCTAACCCGCTACGAGCAGTACTTC.